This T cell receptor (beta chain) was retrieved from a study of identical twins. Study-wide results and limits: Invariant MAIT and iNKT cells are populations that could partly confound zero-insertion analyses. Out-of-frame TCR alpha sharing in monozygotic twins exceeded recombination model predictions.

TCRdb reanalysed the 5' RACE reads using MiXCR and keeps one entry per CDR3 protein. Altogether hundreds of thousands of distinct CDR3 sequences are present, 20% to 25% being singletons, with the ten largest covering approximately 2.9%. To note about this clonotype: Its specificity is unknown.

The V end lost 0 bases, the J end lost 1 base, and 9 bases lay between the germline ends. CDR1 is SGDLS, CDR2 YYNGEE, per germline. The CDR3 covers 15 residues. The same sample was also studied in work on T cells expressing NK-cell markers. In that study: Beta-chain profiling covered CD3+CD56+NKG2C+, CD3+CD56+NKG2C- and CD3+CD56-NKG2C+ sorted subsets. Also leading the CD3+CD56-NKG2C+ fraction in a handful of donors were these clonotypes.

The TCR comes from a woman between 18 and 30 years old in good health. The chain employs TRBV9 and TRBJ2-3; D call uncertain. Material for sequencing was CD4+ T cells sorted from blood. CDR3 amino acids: CASSVVAGGTDTQYF. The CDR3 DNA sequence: TGTGCCAGCAGCGTAGTAGCTGGGGGCACAGATACGCAGTATTTT. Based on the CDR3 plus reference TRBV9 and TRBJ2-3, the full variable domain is DSGVTQTPKHLITATGQRVTLRCSPRSGDLSVYWYQQSLDQGLQFLIQYYNGEERAKGNILERFSAQQFPDLHSELNLSSLELGDSALYFCASSVVAGGTDTQYFGPGTRLTVL.